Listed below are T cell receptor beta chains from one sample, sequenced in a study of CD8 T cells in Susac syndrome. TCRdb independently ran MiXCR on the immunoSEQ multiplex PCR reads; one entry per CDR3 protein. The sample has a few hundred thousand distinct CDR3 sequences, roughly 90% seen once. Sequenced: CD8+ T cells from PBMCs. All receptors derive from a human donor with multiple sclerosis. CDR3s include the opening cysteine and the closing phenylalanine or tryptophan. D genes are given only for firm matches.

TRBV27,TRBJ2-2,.,TGTGCCAGCAGCCAGATTGGGTTCGCGAACACCGGGGAGCTGTTTTTT,CASSQIGFANTGELFF
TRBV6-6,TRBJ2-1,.,TGTGCCAGCAGTTATGGCGTTGAGCAGTTCTTC,CASSYGVEQFF
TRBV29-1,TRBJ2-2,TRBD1,TGCAGCGTAAGACAGGGCACCGGGGAGCTGTTTTTT,CSVRQGTGELFF
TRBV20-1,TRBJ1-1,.,TGCAGTGCTAGAGAAATACCGGTAAACCCAATGAACACTGAAGCTTTCTTT,CSAREIPVNPMNTEAFF
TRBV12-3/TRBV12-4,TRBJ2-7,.,TGTGCCAGCAGAGGGGGGGCATGGCCCTACGAGCAGTACTTC,CASRGGAWPYEQYF
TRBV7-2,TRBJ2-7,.,TGTGCCAGCAGCGACCCGGGACTCCCCGACGAGCAGTACTTC,CASSDPGLPDEQYF
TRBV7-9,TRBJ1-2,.,TGTGCCAGCAGCTTAGGGCTGAAGCAAGACTATGGCTACACCTTC,CASSLGLKQDYGYTF
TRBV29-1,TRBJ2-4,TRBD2,TGCAGCGCGGGGGGGGGAACCAAAAACATTCAGTACTTC,CSAGGGTKNIQYF
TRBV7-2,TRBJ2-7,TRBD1,TGTGCCAGCAGCTCACCGGGACAGGCGATCTACGAGCAGTACTTC,CASSSPGQAIYEQYF
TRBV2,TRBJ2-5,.,TGTGCCAGCAGTGAGGGCGTGGCTCCAGAGACCCAGTACTTC,CASSEGVAPETQYF
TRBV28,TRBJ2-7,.,TGTGCCAGCAGTCCAGGACTGAGCTCCTACGAGCAGTACTTC,CASSPGLSSYEQYF
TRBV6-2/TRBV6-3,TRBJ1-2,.,TGTGCCAGCAGTTATAACGATGGCTACACCTTC,CASSYNDGYTF